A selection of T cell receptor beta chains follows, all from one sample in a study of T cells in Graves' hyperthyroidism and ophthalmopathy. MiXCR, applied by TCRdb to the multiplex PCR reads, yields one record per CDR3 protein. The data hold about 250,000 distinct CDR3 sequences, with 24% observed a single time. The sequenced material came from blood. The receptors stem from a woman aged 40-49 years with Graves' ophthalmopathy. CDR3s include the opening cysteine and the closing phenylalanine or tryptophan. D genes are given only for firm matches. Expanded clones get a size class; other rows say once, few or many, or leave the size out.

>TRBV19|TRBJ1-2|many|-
CASGTSRGYTF
TGTGCCAGCGGGACGTCGAGGGGCTACACCTTC
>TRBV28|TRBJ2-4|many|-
CASSLWGGGKDIQYF
TGTGCCAGCAGTTTATGGGGAGGTGGTAAGGACATTCAGTACTTC
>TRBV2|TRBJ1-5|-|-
CASSAGPANGPQHF
TGTGCCAGCAGTGCAGGGCCGGCAAATGGGCCCCAGCATTTT
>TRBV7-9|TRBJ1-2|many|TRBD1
CASSPGTGSGYTF
TGTGCCAGCAGCCCGGGGACAGGGAGCGGCTACACCTTC
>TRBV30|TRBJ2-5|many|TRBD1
CASIRDRAETQYF
TGTGCCAGTATCCGGGACAGGGCTGAGACCCAGTACTTC
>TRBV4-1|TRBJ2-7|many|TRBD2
CASSPLGAHGTSGSYEQYF
TGCGCCAGCAGCCCGCTGGGGGCCCATGGGACTAGCGGGAGTTACGAGCAGTACTTC
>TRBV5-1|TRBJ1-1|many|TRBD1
CASSSGLGTVNTEAFF
TGCGCCAGCAGCTCCGGACTCGGGACAGTCAACACTGAAGCTTTCTTT
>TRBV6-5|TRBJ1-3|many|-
CASSYGGPGNTIYF
TGTGCCAGCAGTTACGGGGGGCCTGGAAACACCATATATTTT
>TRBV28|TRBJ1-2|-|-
CASSDRSLAFYGYTF
TGTGCCAGCAGCGACAGGTCTCTTGCCTTCTATGGCTACACCTTC
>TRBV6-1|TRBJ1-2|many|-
CASSVGGTQRYTF
TGTGCCAGCAGTGTCGGGGGGACCCAACGCTACACCTTC
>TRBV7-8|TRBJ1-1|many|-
CASSLEGSGGTEAFF
TGTGCCAGCAGCTTAGAGGGCAGCGGGGGCACTGAAGCTTTCTTT
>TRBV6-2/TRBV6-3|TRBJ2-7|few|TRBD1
CASSYDGTGASTSYEQYF
TGTGCCAGCAGTTACGATGGGACAGGGGCCTCCACCTCCTACGAGCAGTACTTC
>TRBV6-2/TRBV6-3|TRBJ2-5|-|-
CASKGGTAIAETQYF
TGTGCCAGCAAGGGGGGGACAGCTATAGCGGAGACCCAGTACTTC
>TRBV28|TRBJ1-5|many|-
CASSLGIGQPQHF
TGTGCCAGCAGTTTGGGGATCGGCCAGCCCCAGCATTTT
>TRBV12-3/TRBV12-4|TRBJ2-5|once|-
CASSPPQRAQETQYF
TGTGCCAGCAGTCCCCCCCAGCGGGCACAAGAGACCCAGTACTTC
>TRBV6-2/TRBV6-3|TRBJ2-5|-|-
CASSITTQETQYF
TGTGCCAGCAGTATAACAACGCAAGAGACCCAGTACTTC
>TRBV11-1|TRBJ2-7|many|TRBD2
CASSPRLAAYEQYF
TGTGCCAGCAGCCCAAGACTAGCGGCCTACGAGCAGTACTTC
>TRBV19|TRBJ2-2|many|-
CASSGQTNTGELFF
TGTGCCAGTAGTGGACAGACGAACACCGGGGAGCTGTTTTTT
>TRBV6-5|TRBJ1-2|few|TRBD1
CASSFTGERGYTF
TGTGCCAGCAGTTTTACAGGGGAGAGGGGCTACACCTTC
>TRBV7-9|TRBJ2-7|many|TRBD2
CASSVGAGGAYEQYF
TGTGCCAGCAGCGTCGGGGCGGGAGGCGCCTACGAGCAGTACTTC
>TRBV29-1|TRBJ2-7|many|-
CSVVHGEQYF
TGCAGCGTTGTACATGGCGAGCAGTACTTC
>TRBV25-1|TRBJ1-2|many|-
CASSEGWGYTF
TGTGCCAGCAGTGAAGGGTGGGGCTACACCTTC
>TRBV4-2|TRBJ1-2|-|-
CASSQNREGYTF
TGTGCCAGCAGCCAAAACAGGGAAGGCTACACCTTC
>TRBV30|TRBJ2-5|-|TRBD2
CAWTPRGGPETQYF
TGTGCCTGGACCCCGAGGGGAGGGCCGGAGACCCAGTACTTC
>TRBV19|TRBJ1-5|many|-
CASNARDPGQPQHF
TGTGCCAGTAACGCCAGGGATCCGGGTCAGCCCCAGCATTTT
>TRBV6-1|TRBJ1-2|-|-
CASSETGTYGYTF
TGTGCCAGCAGTGAAACCGGGACCTATGGCTACACCTTC
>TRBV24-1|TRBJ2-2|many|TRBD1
CATSRDRGRRMDTGELFF
TGTGCCACCAGCCGGGACAGGGGGCGACGGATGGACACCGGGGAGCTGTTTTTT
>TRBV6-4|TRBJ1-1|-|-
CASRSVELLGLPSENTEAFF
TGTGCCAGCAGGTCCGTTGAGCTTCTAGGGTTACCATCAGAGAACACTGAAGCTTTCTTT
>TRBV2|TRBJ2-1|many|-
CASSEAAGYNEQFF
TGTGCCAGCAGTGAGGCAGCGGGCTACAATGAGCAGTTCTTC
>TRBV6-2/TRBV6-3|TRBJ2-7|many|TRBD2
CASSSPGGSSYEQYF
TGTGCCAGCAGCTCCCCCGGCGGGAGCTCCTACGAGCAGTACTTC
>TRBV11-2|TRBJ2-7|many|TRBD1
CASSFRQGATSAFVSYEQYF
TGTGCCAGCAGCTTCAGACAGGGGGCGACTAGCGCGTTTGTTTCCTACGAGCAGTACTTC